This TCR beta chain was identified during a study of early T cells in non-severe SARS-CoV-2 infection. Study context: Bulk RNA from unsorted whole blood was sequenced; chains were unpaired. Study-wide results and limits: Missing private and CD4 specificities, VDJdb matching favored anti-spike CD8 responses.

As regards this clonotype: Its specificity is not known.

Individual cDNA molecules were tagged with unique molecular identifiers, the study reported. Each CDR3 protein is one row after TCRdb ran MiXCR on the 5' RACE reads. The sample holds 60,000 to 75,000 distinct CDR3 sequences, roughly 12% seen once. Germline V lookup: CDR1 SEHNR, CDR2 FQNEAQ (reference sequence). The CDR3 length is 10 residues. V lost 10 bases to trimming and J lost 5 bases, with 7 bases between them. The genes are TRBV7-9 and TRBJ2-3; D is uncertain. The sequencing sample was made of whole blood. The TCR sequence derives from an adult who was a healthcare worker with PCR-confirmed SARS-CoV-2 infection or an uninfected control (not recorded which). CDR3 sequence reads: CAISGDTQYF. In nucleotides, the CDR3 is TGTGCCATCTCGGGAGATACGCAGTATTTT.